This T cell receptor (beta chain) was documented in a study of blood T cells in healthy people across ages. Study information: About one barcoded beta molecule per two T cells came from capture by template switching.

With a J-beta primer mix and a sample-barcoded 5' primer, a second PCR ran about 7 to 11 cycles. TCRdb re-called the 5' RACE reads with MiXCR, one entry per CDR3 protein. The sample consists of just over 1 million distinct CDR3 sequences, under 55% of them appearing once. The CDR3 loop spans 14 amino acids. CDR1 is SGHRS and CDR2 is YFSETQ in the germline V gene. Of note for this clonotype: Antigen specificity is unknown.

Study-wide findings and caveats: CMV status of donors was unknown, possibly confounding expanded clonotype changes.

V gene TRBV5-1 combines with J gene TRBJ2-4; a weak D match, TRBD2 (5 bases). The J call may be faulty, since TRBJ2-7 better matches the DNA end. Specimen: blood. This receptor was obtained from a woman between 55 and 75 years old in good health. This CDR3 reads CASSLGLAPGEQYF. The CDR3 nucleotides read TGCGCCAGCAGCTTGGGGCTAGCTCCGGGCGAGCAGTACTTC.